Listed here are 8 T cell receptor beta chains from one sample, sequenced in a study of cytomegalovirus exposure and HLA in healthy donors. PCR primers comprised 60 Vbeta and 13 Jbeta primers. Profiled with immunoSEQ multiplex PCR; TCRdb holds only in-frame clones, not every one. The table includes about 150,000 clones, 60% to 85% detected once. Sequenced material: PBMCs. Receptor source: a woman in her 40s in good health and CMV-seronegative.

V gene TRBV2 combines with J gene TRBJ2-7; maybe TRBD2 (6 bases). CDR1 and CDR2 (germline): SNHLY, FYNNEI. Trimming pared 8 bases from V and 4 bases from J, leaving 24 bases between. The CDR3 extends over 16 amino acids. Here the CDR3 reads CASVRTMEGRSYEQYF. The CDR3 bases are TGTGCCAGCGTTCGGACCATGGAGGGAAGGAGTTACGAGCAGTACTTC. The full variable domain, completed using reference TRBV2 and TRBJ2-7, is EPEVTQTPSHQVTQMGQEVILRCVPISNHLYFYWYRQILGQKVEFLVSFYNNEISEKSEIFDDQFSVERPDGSNFTLKIRSTKLEDSAMYFCASVRTMEGRSYEQYFGPGTRLTVT.

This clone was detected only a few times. The CDR3 nucleotides are TGTGCCAGCAGCGAGAGGAGGGGAGCGGGGGGGGTCGAGCAGTACTTC. Translated: CASSERRGAGGVEQYF. The chain carries TRBV4-2 and TRBJ2-7, with 10 bases fitting TRBD2. Unmatched junction bases numbered 13, after V lost 5 bases and J lost 6 bases. Germline assignment: CDR1 LGHNA and CDR2 YNFKEQ. The CDR3 is made up of 16 amino acids.

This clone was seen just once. CDR3 region: CASSLRQGGEKLFF. The CDR3, as DNA: TGTGCCAGCAGCTTGAGACAGGGGGGGGAAAAACTGTTTTTT. The V gene is TRBV13, the J gene TRBJ1-4, with TRBD1 identical over 9 bases. V was clipped by 3 bases and J by 8 bases; unmatched bases: 4. The germline V gene encodes CDR1 PRHDT and CDR2 FYEKMQ (reference sequence). The CDR3 totals 14 residues.

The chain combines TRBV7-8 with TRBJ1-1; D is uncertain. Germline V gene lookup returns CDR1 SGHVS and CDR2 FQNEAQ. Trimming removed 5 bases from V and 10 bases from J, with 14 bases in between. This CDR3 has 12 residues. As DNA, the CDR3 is TGTGCCAGCAGCCGAGGTGAGGGAAGAGCTTTCTTT. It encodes CASSRGEGRAFF.

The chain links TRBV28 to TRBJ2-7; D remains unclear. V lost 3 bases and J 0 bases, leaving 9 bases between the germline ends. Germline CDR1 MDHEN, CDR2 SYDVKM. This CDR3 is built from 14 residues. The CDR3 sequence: CASSLSSISYEQYF. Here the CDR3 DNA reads TGTGCCAGCAGTTTGAGTAGCATCTCCTACGAGCAGTACTTC.

Here the CDR3 reads CASSPFTSVSTEAFF. In DNA form, the CDR3 reads TGTGCCAGCAGCCCATTTACCAGTGTATCCACTGAAGCTTTCTTT. This chain uses TRBV7-2 with TRBJ1-1; D not certain. The CDR3 sequence is 15 residues long. V gave up 5 bases and J gave up 4 bases, with 17 bases separating them. Germline CDR1 reads SGHTA; CDR2 reads FQGNSA.

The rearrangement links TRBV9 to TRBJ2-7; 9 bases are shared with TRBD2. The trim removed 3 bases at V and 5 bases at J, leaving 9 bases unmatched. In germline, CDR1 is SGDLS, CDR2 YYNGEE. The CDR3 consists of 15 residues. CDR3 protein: CASSARLAAGDEQYF. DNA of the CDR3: TGTGCCAGCAGCGCACGACTAGCGGCGGGTGACGAGCAGTACTTC.

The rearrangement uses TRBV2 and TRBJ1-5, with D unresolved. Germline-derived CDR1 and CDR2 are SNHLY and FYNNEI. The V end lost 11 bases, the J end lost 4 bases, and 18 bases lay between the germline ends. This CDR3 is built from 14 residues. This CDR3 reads CASRQEPRNQPQHF. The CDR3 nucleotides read TGTGCCTCCCGCCAGGAACCTCGGAATCAGCCCCAGCATTTT.